A single sample gave rise to the 22 T cell receptor beta chains below, sequenced in a study of shared clonotypes between healthy human individuals. Repertoires were generated with immunoSEQ multiplex PCR, while TCRdb's copy carries only in-frame clones and drops some. Counted here are about 1 million clones, roughly 80% occurring once; the ten biggest clones make up 1.4% to 1.5%. The sequencing sample was made of memory CD4+ T cells sorted from blood. This sample's subset: CD45RA-negative fraction. The receptors were gathered from a man between 18 and 29 years old in good health.

This rearrangement joins TRBV9 to TRBJ1-2, with TRBD1 matching 11 bases. The CDR3 covers 17 residues. The V gene end was trimmed by 3 bases and the J gene end by 4 bases; junction bases not matched to a gene: 11. Germline CDR1 is SGDLS and CDR2 is YYNGEE. This chain's CDR3 is CASSASRDRGVVYGYTF. The CDR3 nucleotides are TGTGCCAGCAGCGCGAGCCGGGACAGGGGGGTGGTCTATGGCTACACCTTC.

The CDR3 region is CASSSPGQGGTDTQYF. The DNA of the CDR3 is TGTGCCAGCAGTTCTCCGGGACAGGGGGGGACAGATACGCAGTATTTT. This chain joins TRBV28 and TRBJ2-3; the match to TRBD1 covers 11 bases. The junction had 6 bases not matched to a gene; V was cut back by 4 bases and J by 3 bases. CDR3 length: 16 amino acids. Germline values: CDR1 MDHEN, CDR2 SYDVKM.

Remarks on this clone: Other DNA sequences in this specimen translate into the identical CDR3. The chain combines TRBV6-5 with TRBJ1-3; D is unresolved. The CDR3 length is 15 residues. Trimming stripped 5 bases from V and 0 bases from J, with 11 bases between. CDR1 is MNHEY and CDR2 is SVGAGI in the germline V gene. CDR3 in amino acids: CASSRGGSSGNTIYF. CDR3 nucleotides: TGTGCCAGCAGTCGGGGAGGGTCCTCTGGAAACACCATATATTTT.

V is TRBV7-9 and J is TRBJ2-7; 10 bases fit TRBD1. The V and J ends lost 5 bases and 4 bases, in that order; junction bases with no gene match: 5. The CDR3 runs 14 residues. Germline loops: CDR1 SEHNR, CDR2 FQNEAQ (reference sequence). The CDR3 sequence is CASSGRQGAYEQYF. The CDR3 bases are TGTGCCAGCAGCGGCCGACAGGGGGCATACGAGCAGTACTTC.

Note on this clone: This CDR3 is also generated by other DNA sequences in the sample. The chain links TRBV13 to TRBJ2-5; TRBD1 matches at 8 bases. Germline V lookup: CDR1 PRHDT, CDR2 FYEKMQ (reference sequence). The CDR3 is made up of 14 amino acids. With 6 bases clipped from V and 2 bases from J, the junction kept 5 bases outside the gene matches. CDR3 DNA: TGTGCCAGCAGAAGAACAGGGGGTCAAGAGACCCAGTACTTC. Translation gives CASRRTGGQETQYF.

This clone was found a few times. This rearrangement joins TRBV9 to TRBJ2-7; 7 nucleotides match TRBD2. Germline V CDR1 and CDR2: SGDLS, YYNGEE. The CDR3 has 15 residues. V lost 0 bases and J lost 4; bases outside the gene matches: 7. CDR3 region: CASSVGGGSGYEQYF. In nucleotides, the CDR3 is TGTGCCAGCAGCGTAGGGGGCGGGAGTGGATACGAGCAGTACTTC. Full variable domain (missing parts from reference TRBV9 and TRBJ2-7): DSGVTQTPKHLITATGQRVTLRCSPRSGDLSVYWYQQSLDQGLQFLIQYYNGEERAKGNILERFSAQQFPDLHSELNLSSLELGDSALYFCASSVGGGSGYEQYFGPGTRLTVT.

The chain couples TRBV11-2 to TRBJ2-2; tentative D call: TRBD2 (5 bases). The V gene's germline CDR1 is SGHAT and CDR2 FQNNGV. Trimming removed 2 bases at V and 5 bases at J, with 9 bases between. CDR3 length equals 14 residues. CDR3 coding DNA: TGTGCCAGCAGCTTAACGAGAGGGACCGGGGAGCTGTTTTTT. Amino acid sequence: CASSLTRGTGELFF. Combining the CDR3 with reference TRBV11-2 and TRBJ2-2 gives the whole variable domain EAGVAQSPRYKIIEKRQSVAFWCNPISGHATLYWYQQILGQGPKLLIQFQNNGVVDDSQLPKDRFSAERLKGVDSTLKIQPAKLEDSAVYLCASSLTRGTGELFFGEGSRLTVL.

This CDR3 reads CASTAGLARLYEQYF. The CDR3 DNA is TGTGCCAGCACCGCCGGACTAGCGAGACTCTACGAGCAGTACTTC. V gene TRBV6-6 combines with J gene TRBJ2-7; 9 positions agree with TRBD2. V lost 7 bases to trimming and J lost 3 bases; unmatched junction nucleotides: 10. CDR3 length: 15 residues. Germline V lookup: CDR1 MNHNY, CDR2 SVGAGI (reference sequence).

The chain's CDR3 is CASTLRGVYLQETQYF. CDR3 bases: TGTGCCAGCACCCTAAGGGGGGTATACCTACAAGAGACCCAGTACTTC. The gene calls are TRBV2 and TRBJ2-5; D may be TRBD1 or TRBD2 (6 bases each). CDR1 SNHLY and CDR2 FYNNEI come from the germline V gene. V was pared by 7 bases and J by 2 bases, with 20 bases between. The CDR3 sequence is 16 residues long. Full variable domain (missing parts from reference TRBV2 and TRBJ2-5): EPEVTQTPSHQVTQMGQEVILRCVPISNHLYFYWYRQILGQKVEFLVSFYNNEISEKSEIFDDQFSVERPDGSNFTLKIRSTKLEDSAMYFCASTLRGVYLQETQYFGPGTRLLVL.

CDR3 amino acids: CATSSQGGYTDTQYF. The CDR3 DNA reads TGTGCCACCAGCAGCCAGGGAGGGTATACAGATACGCAGTATTTT. V is TRBV15 and J is TRBJ2-3, with 7 positions matching TRBD2. CDR3 length: 15 amino acids. Germline CDR1 and CDR2: LNHNV and YYDKDF (reference sequence). Losses at the gene ends were 3 bases for V and 3 bases for J; bases not matched to a gene: 6.

The rearrangement links TRBV6-1 to TRBJ2-3; D unresolved. In germline, CDR1 is MNHNS, CDR2 SASEGT. Trimming took 2 bases from V and 1 from J, leaving 13 bases between them. The CDR3 loop spans 16 amino acids. The CDR3 bases are TGTGCCAGCAGTGAAAGGGCAGCTACACGCACAGATACGCAGTATTTT. This sequence encodes CASSERAATRTDTQYF.

The J gene is TRBJ2-2, the V gene TRBV6-5, with D uncertain. The germline gives CDR1 MNHEY, CDR2 SVGAGI. CDR3 size: 16 residues. Trimming took off 0 bases at V and 0 bases at J, with 8 bases between the two ends. The DNA of the CDR3 is TGTGCCAGCAGTTACTCCCCGTACACGAACACCGGGGAGCTGTTTTTT. Translated: CASSYSPYTNTGELFF.

CDR3 region: CASSPGTSSPRDTQYF. CDR3 sequence (DNA): TGTGCCAGCAGCCCAGGGACTAGTTCTCCCCGCGATACGCAGTATTTT. The J gene is TRBJ2-3, the V gene TRBV11-3, with 8 bases aligning to TRBD2. Germline values: CDR1 SGHNT, CDR2 YENEEA. The CDR3 consists of 16 residues. The V gene end was trimmed by 5 bases and the J gene end by 6 bases; junction bases not matched to a gene: 13.

The J gene is TRBJ2-7, the V gene TRBV4-3, with 7 nucleotides matching TRBD2. After removal of 4 bases from V and 0 bases from J, the junction contained 6 bases not matched to a gene. Germline CDR1 is LGHNA and CDR2 is YSLEER. The CDR3 consists of 15 residues. CDR3 loop: CASSRGGSLSYEQYF. The CDR3 coding sequence is TGCGCCAGCAGCCGTGGCGGGAGCCTCTCCTACGAGCAGTACTTC.

V is TRBV5-6 and J is TRBJ2-7, with 7 positions matching TRBD1. The V segment lost 4 bases and the J segment 6 bases; nucleotides outside the gene matches: 10. Germline-derived CDR1 and CDR2 are SGHDT and YYEEEE. This CDR3 is 14 amino acids long. DNA for the CDR3: TGTGCCAGCAGCCCAATGGACAGGTTTGGCGAGCAGTACTTC. It codes for CASSPMDRFGEQYF. Full variable domain (remainder filled in from reference TRBV5-6 and TRBJ2-7): DAGVTQSPTHLIKTRGQQVTLRCSPKSGHDTVSWYQQALGQGPQFIFQYYEEEERQRGNFPDRFSGHQFPNYSSELNVNALLLGDSALYLCASSPMDRFGEQYFGPGTRLTVT.

DNA of the CDR3: TGTGCCAGCAGCTTGGCAGGTCAATTTATCATTCAGTACTTC. Translating gives CASSLAGQFIIQYF. The chain is built from TRBV5-6 and TRBJ2-4; D call uncertain. The CDR3 has 14 residues. With 0 bases removed from V and 9 bases from J, the gap between germline ends came to 13 bases. Germline CDR1 and CDR2: SGHDT and YYEEEE.

The chain is built from TRBV19 and TRBJ1-5; TRBD1 agrees at 9 bases. V trimming: 6 bases; J trimming: 2 bases; junction bases outside the gene matches: 5. This CDR3 region has 15 residues. From germline, CDR1 is LNHDA and CDR2 SQIVND (reference sequence). In DNA form, the CDR3 reads TGTGCCAGTAGCGACAGGGGGACCGGCAATCAGCCCCAGCATTTT. Translation: CASSDRGTGNQPQHF.

The rearrangement joins TRBV29-1 to TRBJ2-5; 11 nucleotides match TRBD1. The end of the DNA aligns better with TRBJ2-7, so the J call may be wrong. CDR3 length: 13 amino acids. Germline values: CDR1 SQVTM, CDR2 ANQGSEA. The CDR3 sequence is CSVSGTGGNEQYF. CDR3 sequence (DNA): TGCAGCGTCTCCGGGACAGGGGGAAACGAGCAGTACTTC.

The chain carries TRBV28 and TRBJ1-5; D is ambiguous. This CDR3 has 15 residues. V was pared by 1 base and J by 5 bases, with 12 bases between. Germline-derived CDR1 and CDR2 are MDHEN and SYDVKM. CDR3 in DNA: TGTGCCAGCAGTTTATTGGGTACATTCGATCAGCCCCAGCATTTT. Residues: CASSLLGTFDQPQHF. Full variable domain (missing parts from reference TRBV28 and TRBJ1-5): DVKVTQSSRYLVKRTGEKVFLECVQDMDHENMFWYRQDPGLGLRLIYFSYDVKMKEKGDIPEGYSVSREKKERFSLILESASTNQTSMYLCASSLLGTFDQPQHFGDGTRLSIL.

The J gene is TRBJ2-2, the V gene TRBV5-8; D may match TRBD1 or TRBD2 (5 bases each). V shed 5 bases and J shed 4 bases, with 18 bases lying between them. CDR1 SGHTS and CDR2 YDEGEE come from the germline V gene. This CDR3 has 16 residues. The CDR3 protein is CASRADSEGLTGELFF. Here the CDR3 DNA reads TGTGCCAGCAGGGCTGACAGCGAGGGGCTCACCGGGGAGCTGTTTTTT.

This chain uses TRBV27 with TRBJ2-1, with TRBD2 matching 11 bases. V was pared by 5 bases and J by 7 bases, with 7 bases of the junction left unmatched. Germline CDR1 and CDR2: MNHEY and SMNVEV (reference sequence). The CDR3 is 15 residues long. CDR3 nucleotide sequence: TGTGCCAGCAGTCGACCGGGACTAGCGGTAAATGAGCAGTTCTTC. Translating gives CASSRPGLAVNEQFF.

The chain combines TRBV7-2 with TRBJ2-1; D remains ambiguous. The CDR3 is 12 amino acids. CDR1 and CDR2 from the germline V gene are SGHTA and FQGNSA. Between the trimmed V and J ends, which lost 3 bases and 10 bases, there was a span of 10 bases. CDR3 protein: CASSFQPGEQFF. The CDR3 nucleotides read TGTGCCAGCAGCTTTCAACCTGGGGAGCAGTTCTTC.